The clone carrying this TCR beta chain occurred many times. This CDR3 spans 13 amino acids. V was cut by 1 base and J by 7 bases, with 10 bases left in between. Germline values: CDR1 SNHLY, CDR2 FYNNEI. Primers targeting TRAV and TRBV primed first-strand cDNA, covering alpha and beta chains. TCR amplification ran approximately 20 PCR cycles using constant-region and V-primer adapter primers. TCRdb used MiXCR to reprocess the reads, holding one entry per CDR3 protein. The table records 40,000 or so distinct CDR3 sequences, less than 25% of them present only once. Time point described: after trial treatment. Described treatment: LDRT plus nivolumab, ipilimumab, low-dose cyclophosphamide and aspirin (RACIN trial). Administered to the donors were nivolumab, ipilimumab, aspirin, low-dose cyclophosphamide and low-dose radiotherapy. This entry belongs to a study of low-dose radiotherapy and immunotherapy resistance in tumors. For the study at large: A dose of 0.5 Gy per fraction was delivered to Cohort 1 every 2 weeks, for a total of 6.5 Gy. Intravenous ipilimumab 1 mg/kg every six weeks was given with nivolumab 240 mg every two weeks.

The sequence came from a female donor with ovarian cancer. Sequenced material: PBMCs, taken after low-dose radiotherapy plus immunotherapy. The chain carries TRBV2 and TRBJ1-2; no firm D call. The CDR3 DNA follows: TGTGCCAGCAGTGAAGAGTTGGGTGGTGGCTACACCTTC. Protein: CASSEELGGGYTF.